A single sample is the source of the 23 T cell receptor beta chains below, sequenced in a study of blood T cell repertoires in COVID-19. Clones were sequenced by immunoSEQ multiplex PCR, and TCRdb holds only the in-frame ones, with some missing. The sample includes 450,000 or so clones, around 91% of them seen just once. Sequenced input: peripheral blood. The receptor set was obtained from a woman aged 40 to 55 with COVID-19, enrolled during active disease.

The rearrangement uses TRBV6-5 and TRBJ2-1, with 8 positions matching TRBD1. Germline loops: CDR1 MNHEY, CDR2 SVGAGI. V lost 2 bases and J lost 4; bases outside the gene matches: 7. This CDR3 comprises 16 residues. In nucleotides, the CDR3 is TGTGCCAGCAGTTACCGGCAGGGGGCTGGGTACAATGAGCAGTTCTTC. Translating gives CASSYRQGAGYNEQFF.

About this clone itself: A much larger clone differs by one base, so this may be a read error. The chain employs TRBV12-1 and TRBJ1-6; the table gives TRBD1 as D, unverified against the DNA. TRBV12-1 is noted as a pseudogene. The CDR3 has 14 residues. This CDR3 is CASSPGQGDSPLHF. Written as DNA, the CDR3 is TGTGCCAGCAGCCCGGGACAGGGGGATTCACCCCTCCACTTT.

The chain recombines TRBV6-6 with TRBJ1-3; no definite D call. Trimming took 6 bases from V and 2 from J, leaving 17 bases between them. Germline loops: CDR1 MNHNY, CDR2 SVGAGI (reference sequence). The CDR3 extends over 16 amino acids. CDR3 region: CASRPQRQWAGNTIYF. DNA for the CDR3: TGTGCCAGCAGGCCTCAGAGGCAGTGGGCTGGAAACACCATATATTTT.

The chain is built from TRBV12-3 or TRBV12-4 and TRBJ1-1; 9 nucleotides align to TRBD1. This CDR3 has 12 amino acids. V was clipped by 5 bases and J by 8 bases; unmatched bases: 3. CDR3 loop: CASSAGTGEAFF. CDR3 in DNA: TGTGCCAGCAGTGCCGGGACAGGGGAAGCTTTCTTT.

This chain joins TRBV27 and TRBJ1-6; 9 bases are a match to TRBD1. This CDR3 has 14 residues. With 7 bases clipped from V and 7 bases from J, the junction kept 5 bases outside the gene matches. Per germline, CDR1 MNHEY and CDR2 SMNVEV (reference sequence). CDR3 in DNA: TGTGCCAGCAACTACAGGGGGCCGAATTCACCCCTCCACTTT. Residues: CASNYRGPNSPLHF.

Written as DNA, the CDR3 is TGCGCCAGCAGCGAGCTGGACATCATGAACACTGAAGCTTTCTTT. Its protein is CASSELDIMNTEAFF. The chain combines TRBV5-1 with TRBJ1-1, with a possible D match to TRBD1 (5 bases). The CDR3 has 15 amino acids. With 4 bases removed from V and 0 bases from J, the gap between germline ends came to 13 bases. CDR1 is SGHRS, CDR2 YFSETQ, per germline.

The rearrangement links TRBV4-3 to TRBJ1-4; TRBD1 aligns across 8 bases. Losses at the gene ends were 0 bases for V and 3 bases for J; bases not matched to a gene: 3. Germline V gene data show CDR1 as LGHNA and CDR2 as YSLEER. This CDR3 is 16 amino acids long. The chain's CDR3 is CASSQDNRGSNEKLFF. Written as DNA, the CDR3 is TGCGCCAGCAGCCAAGATAACAGGGGGTCTAATGAAAAACTGTTTTTT.

The chain carries TRBV11-3 and TRBJ2-7, with 7 bases aligning to TRBD2. V was pared by 0 bases and J by 0 bases, with 2 bases of the junction left unmatched. The CDR3 contains 15 residues. Germline V CDR1 and CDR2: SGHNT, YENEEA. CDR3 region: CASSLEASGSYEQYF. DNA of the CDR3: TGTGCCAGCAGCTTAGAGGCTAGCGGCTCCTACGAGCAGTACTTC.

The chain is built from TRBV7-9 and TRBJ2-5; D perhaps matches TRBD2 (5 bases). Looked up from germline, CDR1 is SEHNR and CDR2 is FQNEAQ (reference sequence). Trimming stripped 2 bases from V and 2 bases from J, with 12 bases between. The CDR3 sequence is 15 residues long. CDR3 region: CASSLKGDDQETQYF. CDR3 sequence (DNA): TGTGCCAGCAGCTTAAAGGGAGACGATCAAGAGACCCAGTACTTC.

This clone was seen only once. The V gene is TRBV28, the J gene TRBJ1-4; weak D call: TRBD1 (6 bases). CDR1 and CDR2 from the germline V gene are MDHEN and SYDVKM. The CDR3 contains 15 residues. Trimming pared 5 bases from V and 10 bases from J, leaving 20 bases between. The CDR3 DNA follows: TGTGCCAGCAGTCCCCAGAGGGGACATCTCGGAAAACTGTTTTTT. Translated, it gives CASSPQRGHLGKLFF.

This chain links TRBV7-9 with TRBJ1-2; D is undetermined. With 1 base removed from V and 5 bases from J, the gap between germline ends came to 5 bases. In germline, CDR1 is SEHNR, CDR2 FQNEAQ (reference sequence). The CDR3 covers 12 residues. The CDR3 DNA reads TGTGCCAGCAGCTTAGAATCTTATGGCTACACCTTC. Protein: CASSLESYGYTF.

The V gene is TRBV5-6, the J gene TRBJ2-6; D is uncertain. Trimming shortened V by 4 bases and J by 1 base, and 12 bases separated the two germline ends. This CDR3 comprises 16 residues. The germline V gene has CDR1 SGHDT and CDR2 YYEEEE. The DNA for the CDR3 is TGTGCCAGCAGCGCGCTGGTACAGTCTGGGGCCAACGTCCTGACTTTC. It encodes CASSALVQSGANVLTF.

This chain uses TRBV18 with TRBJ2-5, with D tentatively TRBD2 (6 bases). V was pared by 2 bases and J by 2 bases, with 9 bases between. This CDR3 spans 14 amino acids. Germline values: CDR1 KGHSH, CDR2 LQKENI. CDR3 in amino acids: CASSPGTAQETQYF. The CDR3 DNA follows: TGTGCCAGCTCACCAGGGACTGCACAAGAGACCCAGTACTTC. Based on the CDR3 plus reference TRBV18 and TRBJ2-5, the full variable domain is NAGVMQNPRHLVRRRGQEARLRCSPMKGHSHVYWYRQLPEEGLKFMVYLQKENIIDESGMPKERFSAEFPKEGPSILRIQQVVRGDSAAYFCASSPGTAQETQYFGPGTRLLVL.

This clone has just a few counts. This sequence joins TRBV7-9 and TRBJ1-6, with D possibly TRBD1 on 5 matching bases. Trimming left V 5 bases short and J 0 bases short, with 8 bases between. Germline V gene lookup returns CDR1 SEHNR and CDR2 FQNEAQ (reference sequence). CDR3 length: 15 amino acids. As DNA, the CDR3 is TGTGCCAGCAGCGCAGGGTTCTCCTATAATTCACCCCTCCACTTT. It translates to CASSAGFSYNSPLHF. Full variable domain (rest looked up from reference TRBV7-9 and TRBJ1-6): DTGVSQNPRHKITKRGQNVTFRCDPISEHNRLYWYRQTLGQGPEFLTYFQNEAQLEKSRLLSDRFSAERPKGSFSTLEIQRTEQGDSAMYLCASSAGFSYNSPLHFGNGTRLTVT.

V is TRBV27 and J is TRBJ1-2, with 9 bases that match TRBD1. This CDR3 contains 14 residues. V shed 4 bases, J shed 4 bases, and the junction held 4 bases outside the gene matches. CDR1 and CDR2 (germline): MNHEY, SMNVEV (reference sequence). The CDR3 DNA reads as TGTGCCAGCAGTTCGGGACAGGGCATCTATGGCTACACCTTC. Amino acid sequence: CASSSGQGIYGYTF.

This clone was seen once. The gene calls are TRBV2 and TRBJ1-1, with unresolved D. The V end lost 4 bases, the J end lost 7 bases, and 7 bases lay between the germline ends. The V gene's germline CDR1 is SNHLY and CDR2 FYNNEI. The CDR3 is made up of 11 amino acids. For the CDR3, the DNA is TGTGCCAGCAGTGGACGACTTGAAGCTTTCTTT. Its translation: CASSGRLEAFF.

The sample holds a few counts of this clone. The chain combines TRBV7-2 with TRBJ1-2, with D perhaps matching TRBD1 (6 bases). Germline V CDR1 and CDR2: SGHTA, FQGNSA. The CDR3 totals 14 residues. V was pared by 6 bases and J by 9 bases, with 20 bases between. The CDR3 loop reads CASSPGGAAFRYTF. As DNA, the CDR3 is TGTGCCAGCAGTCCGGGGGGGGCTGCCTTTCGCTACACCTTC.

This sequence joins TRBV20-1 and TRBJ2-7; 9 bases are a match to TRBD1. Germline V gene lookup returns CDR1 DFQATT and CDR2 SNEGSKA (reference sequence). J lost 7 bases, V lost 3 bases, and 13 bases had no gene match. The CDR3 has 15 amino acids. CDR3 nucleotide sequence: TGCAGTGCTAGTCGCCCGGGACAGGGTAAAGGGGAGCAGTACTTC. It yields the protein CSASRPGQGKGEQYF.

This chain links TRBV3-1 (or the pseudogene TRBV3-2) with TRBJ2-7, with TRBD1 as a possible D gene (6 bases). The V end lost 1 base, the J end lost 5 bases, and 9 bases lay between the germline ends. The germline V gene has CDR1 LGHDT and CDR2 YNNKEL (reference sequence). The CDR3 has 13 residues. The CDR3 sequence is CASSQVDRNEQYF. CDR3 coding DNA: TGTGCCAGCAGCCAAGTCGACAGGAACGAGCAGTACTTC.

V and J are TRBV30 and TRBJ2-2, with TRBD2 identical over 10 bases. Trimming cost V 7 bases and J 5 bases; bases outside gene matches: 16. The CDR3 has 17 amino acids. Per the germline V gene, CDR1 is GTSNPN and CDR2 is SVGIG (reference sequence). Here the CDR3 DNA reads TGTGCCTTCTCTCCTAAGCGGGGGGGCCGATGGACCGGGGAGCTGTTTTTT. Its translation is CAFSPKRGGRWTGELFF.

This clone is a singleton in its sample. The rearrangement joins TRBV5-1 to TRBJ2-5; 14 positions agree with TRBD2. The CDR3 spans 15 residues. Germline CDR1 is SGHRS and CDR2 is YFSETQ. Germline trimming cut 5 bases from V and 4 bases from J; bases unmatched to any gene: 4. The CDR3 loop is CASSRGLAGVETQYF. In DNA form, the CDR3 reads TGCGCCAGCAGTCGGGGACTAGCGGGAGTAGAGACCCAGTACTTC.

The chain links TRBV5-1 to TRBJ2-3, with D tentatively TRBD1 (6 bases). The V gene's germline CDR1 is SGHRS and CDR2 YFSETQ. CDR3 length: 15 amino acids. Between the trimmed V and J ends, which lost 1 base and 1 base, there was a span of 10 bases. In DNA form, the CDR3 reads TGCGCCAGCAGCTTGCTGGACAGCCGCACAGATACGCAGTATTTT. Protein product: CASSLLDSRTDTQYF.

V is TRBV28 and J is TRBJ1-1; D call uncertain. V lost 6 bases to trimming and J lost 10 bases, with 12 bases between them. The CDR3 runs 11 residues. Germline CDR1 and CDR2: MDHEN and SYDVKM. CDR3 residues: CASSQQIIAFF. In nucleotides, the CDR3 is TGTGCCAGCAGCCAACAGATTATAGCTTTCTTT.